The T cell receptor (beta chain) under discussion was sequenced for a study of tumor-infiltrating lymphocytes in primary liver carcinoma. Note on this clonotype: Mismatch with germline at one junction end may stem from a read error.

The CDR3 runs 14 residues. CDR1 is ENHRY and CDR2 is SYGVKD in the germline V gene. Reverse transcription of roughly 0.45 ug total RNA with a constant-region primer produced TCR beta cDNA. Slightly modified ARM-PCR served as the procedure for the TCR beta libraries. These libraries came from three rounds of nested multiplex PCR. The study ran its first two PCR rounds for around 10 cycles each, using TRBV1-TRBV30 forward primers and a C-beta reverse primer. TCRdb called the multiplex PCR reads again in MiXCR, with one record for every CDR3 protein. Among about 200,000 distinct CDR3 sequences listed, roughly two thirds were seen once. Researchers drew blood RNA from unsorted whole blood and extracted germline DNA as well. The patients carried chronic HBV infection and had received no treatment.

The sequence was collected from a woman in her sixties or seventies with primary liver carcinoma and hepatitis B virus infection. The sequencing input was peripheral blood. This sequence joins TRBV10-3 and TRBJ2-5; D is unclear. Here the CDR3 reads CDISESATQETQYF. CDR3 DNA sequence: TGTGACATCAGTGAGTCGGCAACCCAAGAGACCCAGTACTTC.